This T cell receptor (beta chain) is from a study of T cell responses to AZD1222 COVID-19 vaccine. TCRdb's copy holds only in-frame clones and misses some; the assay was immunoSEQ multiplex PCR. The sample yields approximately 150,000 clones, around 84% seen once. The germline CDR1 and CDR2 sequences are SGHVS and FNYEAQ. The CDR3 runs 18 residues. V gave up 5 bases and J gave up 0 bases; unmatched junction bases: 12. The chain combines TRBV7-6 with TRBJ2-3, with 9 bases that match TRBD2. The clonotype originates from an adult who received the AZD1222 COVID-19 vaccine. The sample was peripheral blood, taken 28 days after the second AZD1222 dose. CDR3 sequence reads: CASSRKIRLADSTDTQYF. The CDR3 DNA follows: TGTGCCAGCAGCCGTAAAATAAGACTAGCGGATAGCACAGATACGCAGTATTTT.